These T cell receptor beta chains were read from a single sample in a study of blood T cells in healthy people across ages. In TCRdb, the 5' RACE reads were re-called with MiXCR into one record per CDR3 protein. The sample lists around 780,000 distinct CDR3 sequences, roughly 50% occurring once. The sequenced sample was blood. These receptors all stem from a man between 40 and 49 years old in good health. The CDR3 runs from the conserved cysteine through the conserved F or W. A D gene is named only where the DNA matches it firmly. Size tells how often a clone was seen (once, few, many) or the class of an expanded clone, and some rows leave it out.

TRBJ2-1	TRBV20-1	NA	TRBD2	CSAPTFCSGGVYNEQFF	TGCAGTGCTCCCACCTTCTGTAGCGGGGGGGTGTACAATGAGCAGTTCTTC
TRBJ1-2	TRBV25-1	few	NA	CASSNGSGYGYTF	TGTGCCAGCAGTAACGGTTCGGGTTATGGCTACACCTTC
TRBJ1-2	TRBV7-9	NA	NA	CASSFPLTSYGYTF	TGTGCCAGCAGCTTTCCTCTCACCTCCTATGGCTACACCTTC
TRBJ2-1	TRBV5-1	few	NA	CASSLGDNLYNEQFF	TGCGCCAGCAGCTTGGGCGACAACCTCTACAATGAGCAGTTCTTC
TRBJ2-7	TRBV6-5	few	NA	CASSYSRVSYEQYF	TGTGCCAGCAGTTACTCTCGGGTGAGCTACGAGCAGTACTTC
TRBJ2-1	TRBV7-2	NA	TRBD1	CASSLGDRGFYNEQFF	TGTGCCAGCAGCTTAGGGGACAGGGGATTTTACAATGAGCAGTTCTTC
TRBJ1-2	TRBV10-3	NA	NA	CVIMGPRDYGYTF	TGTGTCATCATGGGTCCGAGAGACTATGGCTACACCTTC
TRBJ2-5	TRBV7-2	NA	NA	CASSREQGGGETQYF	TGTGCCAGCAGCCGAGAACAGGGTGGAGGAGAGACCCAGTACTTC
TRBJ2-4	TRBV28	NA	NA	CASSMVGPLTKNIQYF	TGTGCCAGCAGTATGGTTGGTCCGTTGACCAAAAACATTCAGTACTTC
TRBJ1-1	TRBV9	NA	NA	CADWSSEGTEAFF	TGTGCCGATTGGAGCTCAGAGGGGACTGAAGCTTTCTTT
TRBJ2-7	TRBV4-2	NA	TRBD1	CASSQGPGQTYEQYF	TGTGCCAGCAGCCAGGGACCGGGACAGACTTACGAGCAGTACTTC
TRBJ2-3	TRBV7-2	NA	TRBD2	CASSRAGGPRTDTQYF	TGTGCCAGCAGTCGAGCGGGGGGGCCGAGGACAGATACGCAGTATTTT
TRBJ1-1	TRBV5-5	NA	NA	CASSGLTGLNTEAFF	TGTGCCAGCAGCGGATTGACAGGTTTGAACACTGAAGCTTTCTTT
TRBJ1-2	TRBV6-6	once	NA	CASSRNRQDGYGYTF	TGTGCCAGCAGTCGAAACCGACAGGACGGCTATGGCTACACCTTC
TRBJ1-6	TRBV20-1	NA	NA	CSASHGIYNSPLHF	TGCAGTGCTAGCCACGGAATATATAATTCACCCCTCCACTTT
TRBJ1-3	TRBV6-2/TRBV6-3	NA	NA	CASKESSGNTIYF	TGTGCCAGCAAGGAGAGCTCTGGAAACACCATATATTTT
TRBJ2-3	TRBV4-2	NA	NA	CASSPGGQGSTDTQYF	TGTGCCAGCAGCCCCGGTGGCCAGGGGAGCACAGATACGCAGTATTTT
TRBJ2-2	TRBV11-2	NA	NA	CASSLGQPNTGELFF	TGTGCCAGCAGCTTAGGTCAGCCGAACACCGGGGAGCTGTTTTTT
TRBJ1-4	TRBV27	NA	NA	CASSFGQYNEKLFF	TGTGCCAGCAGTTTCGGACAGTATAATGAAAAACTGTTTTTT
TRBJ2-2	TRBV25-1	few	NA	CASSELTIVEDTGELFF	TGTGCCAGCAGTGAATTGACTATTGTGGAGGACACCGGGGAGCTGTTTTTT
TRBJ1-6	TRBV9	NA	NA	CASSVNQQSSPLHF	TGTGCCAGCAGCGTAAACCAGCAATCTTCACCCCTCCACTTT
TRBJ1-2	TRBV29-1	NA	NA	CSVDVSGYTF	TGCAGCGTTGACGTTAGTGGCTACACCTTC
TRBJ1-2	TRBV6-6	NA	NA	CASSYQDSSYVYTF	TGTGCCAGCAGTTACCAGGACAGCAGCTATGTCTACACCTTC
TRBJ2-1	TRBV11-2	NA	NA	CASSLWIRLVGEQFF	TGTGCCAGCAGCTTATGGATACGGTTGGTAGGTGAGCAGTTCTTC
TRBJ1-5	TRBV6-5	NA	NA	CASSLIQGGNQPQHF	TGTGCCAGCAGCCTTATCCAGGGCGGCAATCAGCCCCAGCATTTT
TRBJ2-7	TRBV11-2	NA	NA	CASSLDSFQHNSYEQYF	TGTGCCAGCAGCTTAGATAGTTTCCAACATAACTCCTACGAGCAGTACTTC
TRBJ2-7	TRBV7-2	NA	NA	CASSSFLYEQYF	TGTGCCAGCAGCTCCTTTCTGTACGAGCAGTACTTC
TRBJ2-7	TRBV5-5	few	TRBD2	CASSLAGDSYEQYF	TGTGCCAGCAGCTTAGCGGGAGACTCCTACGAGCAGTACTTC
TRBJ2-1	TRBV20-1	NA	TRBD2	CSARDLLLAGGNEQFF	TGCAGTGCTAGAGATCTCTTGCTAGCGGGGGGGAATGAGCAGTTCTTC
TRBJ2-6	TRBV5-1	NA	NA	CASGPPGAGANVLTF	TGCGCCAGCGGACCCCCAGGTGCTGGGGCCAACGTCCTGACTTTC
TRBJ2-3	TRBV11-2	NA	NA	CASSPALIWAKQASTTDTQYF	TGTGCCAGCAGCCCGGCGTTAATCTGGGCCAAACAGGCCTCTACCACAGATACGCAGTATTTT
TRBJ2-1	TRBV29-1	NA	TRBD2	CSSGTSGSSWYEQFF	TGCAGCTCCGGGACTAGTGGGAGTTCTTGGTACGAGCAGTTCTTC
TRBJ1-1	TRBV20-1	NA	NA	CSASSTGEKAFF	TGCAGTGCTAGTTCGACAGGAGAAAAAGCTTTCTTT
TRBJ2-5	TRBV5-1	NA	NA	CASSLRGISETQYF	TGCGCCAGCAGCTTGAGGGGGATATCAGAGACCCAGTACTTC
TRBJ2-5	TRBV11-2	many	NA	CASSLQGIETQYF	TGTGCCAGCAGCTTGCAGGGGATAGAGACCCAGTACTTC
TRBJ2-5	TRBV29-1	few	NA	CSVPDSQETQYF	TGCAGCGTTCCGGACAGCCAAGAGACCCAGTACTTC
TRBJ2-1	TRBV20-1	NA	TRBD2	CSARGLAGIYNEQFF	TGCAGTGCTAGAGGACTAGCGGGGATCTACAATGAGCAGTTCTTC
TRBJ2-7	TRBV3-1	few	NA	CASSQEKAFHPTYEQYF	TGTGCCAGCAGCCAAGAGAAGGCGTTTCACCCCACCTACGAGCAGTACTTC
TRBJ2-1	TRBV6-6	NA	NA	CASRPLDSPGPNEQFF	TGTGCCAGCAGGCCCCTAGACTCCCCGGGTCCCAATGAGCAGTTCTTC
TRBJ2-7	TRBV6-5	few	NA	CASGISLGEQYF	TGTGCCAGCGGAATCTCGCTAGGGGAGCAGTACTTC
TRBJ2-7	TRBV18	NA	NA	CASSPEGIPVDYEQYF	TGTGCCAGCTCACCGGAAGGGATTCCAGTTGATTACGAGCAGTACTTC
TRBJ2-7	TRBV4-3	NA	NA	CASSQIGAYEQYF	TGCGCCAGCAGCCAAATAGGAGCCTACGAGCAGTACTTC
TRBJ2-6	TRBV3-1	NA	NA	CASSTTGANVLTF	TGTGCCAGCAGCACCACTGGGGCCAACGTCCTGACTTTC
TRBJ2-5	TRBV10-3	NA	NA	CAISENPQGPETQYF	TGTGCCATCAGTGAGAACCCACAGGGTCCAGAGACCCAGTACTTC
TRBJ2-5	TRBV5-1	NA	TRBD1	CASRTGHQETQYF	TGCGCCAGCAGGACAGGGCACCAAGAGACCCAGTACTTC
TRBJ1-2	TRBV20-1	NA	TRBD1	CSARDGGTGFNYGCTF	TGCAGTGCTAGAGATGGGGGGACAGGGTTTAACTATGGCTGCACCTTC
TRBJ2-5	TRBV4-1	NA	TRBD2	CASSQETSGLQETQYF	TGCGCCAGCAGCCAAGAAACTAGCGGGTTGCAAGAGACCCAGTACTTC
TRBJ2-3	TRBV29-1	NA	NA	CSVLGSSTDTQYF	TGCAGCGTTCTTGGATCTAGCACAGATACGCAGTATTTT
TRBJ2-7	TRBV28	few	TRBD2	CASSLAGTSVDYEQYF	TGTGCCAGCAGTTTGGCGGGGACTAGCGTCGACTACGAGCAGTACTTC
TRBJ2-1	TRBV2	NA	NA	CASSGTVNEQFF	TGTGCCAGCAGTGGGACAGTCAATGAGCAGTTCTTC
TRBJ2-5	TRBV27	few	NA	CASSFRAQNRETQYF	TGTGCCAGCAGTTTTAGGGCCCAAAATCGGGAGACCCAGTACTTC
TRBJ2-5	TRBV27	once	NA	CASSAPGRAWEQYF	TGTGCCAGTAGTGCGCCGGGTAGGGCTTGGGAGCAGTACTTC
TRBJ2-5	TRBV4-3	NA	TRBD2	CASSQGLATETQYF	TGCGCCAGCAGCCAGGGACTAGCTACAGAGACCCAGTACTTC
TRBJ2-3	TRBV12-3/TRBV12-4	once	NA	CASSGDTPRTDTQYF	TGTGCCAGCAGTGGGGACACACCCCGGACAGATACGCAGTATTTT
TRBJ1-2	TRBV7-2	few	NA	CASSSAGFFGGYTF	TGTGCCAGCAGCTCGGCAGGGTTTTTTGGTGGCTACACCTTC
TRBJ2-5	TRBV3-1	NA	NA	CASSQRGGEETQYF	TGTGCCAGCAGCCAACGGGGTGGGGAAGAGACCCAGTACTTC
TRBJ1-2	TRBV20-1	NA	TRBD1	CSASLGQTYGYTF	TGCAGTGCTAGCCTGGGACAGACCTATGGCTACACCTTC
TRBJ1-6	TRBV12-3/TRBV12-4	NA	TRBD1	CASSFESFTGQGFSPLHF	TGTGCCAGCAGTTTCGAGTCTTTCACGGGACAGGGTTTCTCGCCCCTCCACTTT
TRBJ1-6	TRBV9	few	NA	CASSVARGNSPLHF	TGTGCCAGCAGCGTAGCTCGGGGTAATTCACCCCTCCACTTT